This T cell receptor beta chain was sequenced in a study of T cells in Graves' hyperthyroidism and ophthalmopathy. Study-wide background: Peripheral blood draws took place at initial diagnosis, ahead of any treatment.

There are many counts of this clonotype. Lactation, pregnancy, other autoimmune disease or uncontrolled infection led to exclusion of patients. PBMCs were obtained from 7.5 to 10 ml fresh peripheral blood. The CDR3 loop spans 16 amino acids. The V gene's germline CDR1 is SGHAT and CDR2 FQNNGV. V was pared by 5 bases and J by 1 base, with 7 bases of the junction left unmatched. The source material, RNA transcripts, was used to amplify TCR beta CDR3 regions. The HTBI set primed first-round TCR CDR3 RT-PCR. TCRdb re-analysed the multiplex PCR reads in MiXCR, keeping a single row per CDR3 protein. The sample lists fewer than 750,000 distinct CDR3 sequences; around 13% were seen once.

This clonotype was obtained from a woman aged 45-59 years with Graves' ophthalmopathy. The sequencing sample was made of blood. The rearrangement links TRBV11-2 to TRBJ2-3, with TRBD2 matching 9 bases. CDR3 sequence: CASSPGVAGGTDTQYF. CDR3 coding DNA: TGTGCCAGCAGCCCCGGGGTAGCGGGGGGCACAGATACGCAGTATTTT.